A single sample gave rise to the 8 T cell receptor beta chains below, sequenced in a study of cytomegalovirus exposure and HLA in healthy donors. A multiplex PCR was run with 60 Vbeta primers and 13 Jbeta primers. Sequencing used immunoSEQ multiplex PCR; TCRdb keeps in-frame clones, though not all of them. The sample contains approximately 150,000 clones, around 82% of which appear only once. Sequenced input: PBMCs. The origin of the receptors is a woman aged 50 to 65 in good health and CMV-seropositive.

The CDR3 reads CASSSTGGHEQYF. The CDR3 nucleotides are TGTGCCAGCAGCTCAACAGGGGGCCACGAGCAGTACTTC. This rearrangement joins TRBV7-9 to TRBJ2-7; 9 bases align to TRBD1. Trimming removed 4 bases from V and 5 bases from J; junction bases left unmatched: 3. The CDR3 consists of 13 residues. Germline CDR1 and CDR2: SEHNR and FQNEAQ (reference sequence).

About this clone: Other DNA sequences within the sample encode an identical CDR3. The V and J genes are TRBV27 and TRBJ1-5; 8 bases are shared with TRBD1. V lost 4 bases to trimming and J lost 5 bases; unmatched junction nucleotides: 7. Germline-derived CDR1 and CDR2 are MNHEY and SMNVEV (reference sequence). This CDR3 spans 15 amino acids. CDR3 in DNA: TGTGCCAGCAGTTCTGGACAGGGAGGGTATCAGCCCCAGCATTTT. The encoded protein is CASSSGQGGYQPQHF.

This clone turned up a few times. CDR3 sequence (DNA): TGTGCCAGCAGCCTCGGACAGGGCGGACCGCAAGAGACCCAGTACTTC. Its protein product is CASSLGQGGPQETQYF. The gene calls are TRBV7-3 and TRBJ2-5; TRBD1 matches 8 bases. The CDR3 consists of 16 residues. CDR1 is SGHTA and CDR2 is FQGTGA in the germline V gene. V dropped 5 bases and J dropped 2; count of bases not matched to a gene: 10.

The CDR3, as DNA: TGTGCCAGCTCTTTCTTCGGAGGGGACTCAGTAGCCAAAAACATTCAGTACTTC. Its protein product is CASSFFGGDSVAKNIQYF. The chain joins TRBV18 to TRBJ2-4; possible D gene TRBD2, 6 bases. Germline V gene lookup returns CDR1 KGHSH and CDR2 LQKENI. The CDR3 consists of 18 residues. V was cut by 6 bases and J by 0 bases, with 21 bases left in between. The full variable domain, in which reference TRBV18 and TRBJ2-4 provide the parts outside the CDR3, is NAGVMQNPRHLVRRRGQEARLRCSPMKGHSHVYWYRQLPEEGLKFMVYLQKENIIDESGMPKERFSAEFPKEGPSILRIQQVVRGDSAAYFCASSFFGGDSVAKNIQYFGAGTRLSVL.

About this clone itself: A junction end diverges from the germline sequence, so it may reflect a read error. The rearrangement uses TRBV15 and TRBJ2-7; TRBD2 matches 7 bases. Germline CDR1 reads LNHNV; CDR2 reads YYDKDF (reference sequence). The CDR3 sequence is 13 residues long. The CDR3 sequence is CATSRPRGDSTSF. Here the CDR3 DNA reads TGTGCCACCAGCAGACCACGGGGGGACTCCACATCATTC. Full variable domain (rest looked up from reference TRBV15 and TRBJ2-7): DAMVIQNPRYQVTQFGKPVTLSCSQTLNHNVMYWYQQKSSQAPKLLFHYYDKDFNNEADTPDNFQSRRPNTSFCFLDIRSPGLGDTAMYLCATSRPRGDSTSFGPGTRLTVT.

On this clone: With only one base between it and a far larger clone, this is likely a read error. Other DNA sequences in the same sample also yield this CDR3. The chain links TRBV6-4 to TRBJ2-3; 12 nucleotides align to TRBD2. CDR1 and CDR2 from the germline V gene are MRHNA and SNTAGT. The CDR3 is 14 residues long. V lost 5 bases and J lost 3; bases outside the gene matches: 0. Here the CDR3 reads CASSLAGGTDTQYF. For the CDR3, the DNA is TGTGCCAGCAGTCTAGCGGGGGGGACAGATACGCAGTATTTT.

V is TRBV4-1 and J is TRBJ1-2, with D tentatively TRBD1 (5 bases). The V end lost 2 bases, the J end lost 5 bases, and 15 bases lay between the germline ends. Germline V CDR1 and CDR2: MGHRA, YSYEKL. The CDR3 has 15 residues. CDR3 nucleotide sequence: TGCGCCAGCAGCCAACTACCGACAGTGAATTATGGCTACACCTTC. Translated: CASSQLPTVNYGYTF.

This clone was recorded a few times. The gene calls are TRBV1 and TRBJ2-5; the table's D call TRBD2 went unverified against the DNA. TRBV1 is classified as a pseudogene. The CDR3 spans 17 residues. The CDR3 DNA reads as TGCACCAGCAGCCGGCCTTCTAGCGGGGGGCGGGTAGAGACCCAGTACTTC. It encodes CTSSRPSSGGRVETQYF.